This T cell receptor (beta chain) was documented in a study of beta chain features in type 1 diabetes. Study as a whole: On cell yields, gender and age, patients and healthy donors were similar.

As every portion of the isolated RNA was reverse transcribed, the sequencing read expressed TCRB transcripts. Data came from immunoSEQ multiplex PCR; TCRdb stores just in-frame clones and leaves some out. The sample holds approximately 160,000 clones, about 8.5% seen once. A remark on this clone: Antigen: not known.

Whole-study results and caveats: PCR, the amplification step, might favor shorter templates, equally in patients and controls. The naive, central memory and Treg TCRB repertoires looked more alike in patients than they did in healthy donors. Patients with type 1 diabetes showed fewer VDJ junction insertions and more deletions.

The CDR3 has 14 residues. Per the germline V gene, CDR1 is SGHNT and CDR2 is YYREEE (reference sequence). The V end lost 3 bases, the J end lost 4 bases, and 13 bases lay between the germline ends. The chain is built from TRBV5-4 and TRBJ1-2; TRBD1 might be the D (6 bases). The clonotype originates from a man between 18 and 29 years old in good health. Sequenced input: central memory CD4+ T cells from blood. For the CDR3, the DNA is TGTGCCAGCAGCTGGACGGGGACAACCTATGGCTACACCTTC. Translation gives CASSWTGTTYGYTF.